This record concerns one T cell receptor beta chain sequence. This CDR3 contains 17 residues. Trimming took off 1 base at V and 2 bases at J, with 18 bases between the two ends. The germline gives CDR1 SGHKS, CDR2 YYEKEE (reference sequence). Assay used: immunoSEQ multiplex PCR; TCRdb lists only in-frame clones, some missing. The repertoire holds some 130,000 clones, with around 85% as singletons. This specimen comes from a study of blood T cell repertoires in COVID-19. Study-level information: The analysed material was cDNA or gDNA that came from T cells, B-cell-depleted T cells, or PBMCs.

The clonotype comes from a woman aged 80 or over with acute or convalescent COVID-19. Sequencing input: peripheral blood. This chain joins TRBV5-5 and TRBJ1-2; D not resolved. Here the CDR3 DNA reads TGTGCCAGCAGCTTGAGGCCTGCAGGTGGCCCGAACTATGGCTACACCTTC. Amino acids: CASSLRPAGGPNYGYTF.